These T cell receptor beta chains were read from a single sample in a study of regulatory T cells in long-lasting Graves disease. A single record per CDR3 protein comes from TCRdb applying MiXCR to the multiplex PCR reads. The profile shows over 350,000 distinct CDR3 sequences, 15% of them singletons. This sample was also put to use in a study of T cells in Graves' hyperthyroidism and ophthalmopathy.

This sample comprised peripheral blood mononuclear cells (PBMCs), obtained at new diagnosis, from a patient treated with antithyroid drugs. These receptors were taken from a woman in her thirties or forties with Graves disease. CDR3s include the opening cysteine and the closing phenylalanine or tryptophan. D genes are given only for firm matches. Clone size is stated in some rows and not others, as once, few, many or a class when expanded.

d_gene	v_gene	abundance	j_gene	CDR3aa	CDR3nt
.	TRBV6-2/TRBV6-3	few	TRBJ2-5	CASSYSFGKETQYF	TGTGCCAGCAGTTACTCGTTCGGGAAGGAGACCCAGTACTTC
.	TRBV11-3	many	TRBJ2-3	CASEKLPGPDTQYF	TGTGCCAGCGAAAAGCTACCGGGCCCAGATACGCAGTATTTT
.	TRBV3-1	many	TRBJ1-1	CASSQAGRTEAFF	TGTGCCAGCAGCCAAGCAGGGAGGACTGAAGCTTTCTTT
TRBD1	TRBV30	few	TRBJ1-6	CAWGLGTGSYNSPLHF	TGTGCCTGGGGCCTTGGGACAGGGTCCTATAATTCACCCCTCCACTTT
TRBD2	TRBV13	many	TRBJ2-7	CASARQLAGGYEQYF	TGTGCCAGCGCTCGCCAACTAGCGGGAGGTTACGAGCAGTACTTC
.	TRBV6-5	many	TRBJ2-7	CASSYSVLTGKEQYF	TGTGCCAGCAGTTACTCGGTGCTCACAGGGAAGGAGCAGTACTTC
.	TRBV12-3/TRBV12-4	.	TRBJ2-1	CASSRLIAANEQFF	TGTGCCAGCAGCCGTCTGATAGCTGCCAATGAGCAGTTCTTC
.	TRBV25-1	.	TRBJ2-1	CASSDAPQGPQFF	TGTGCCAGCAGTGACGCCCCACAAGGGCCTCAGTTCTTC
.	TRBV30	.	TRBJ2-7	CAWSAIRAETYEQYF	TGTGCCTGGAGTGCCATTCGGGCAGAAACCTACGAGCAGTACTTC
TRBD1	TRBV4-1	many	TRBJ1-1	CASSQGGGRGTEAFF	TGCGCCAGCAGTCAAGGGGGCGGGAGGGGCACTGAAGCTTTCTTT
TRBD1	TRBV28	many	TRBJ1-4	CASFDRGNEKLFF	TGTGCCAGCTTTGACAGGGGTAATGAAAAACTGTTTTTT
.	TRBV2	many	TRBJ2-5	CASSEWGEETQYF	TGTGCCAGCAGTGAATGGGGGGAAGAGACCCAGTACTTC
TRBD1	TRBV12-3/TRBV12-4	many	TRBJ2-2	CASILTGPTGELFF	TGTGCCAGCATCCTGACAGGGCCAACCGGGGAGCTGTTTTTT
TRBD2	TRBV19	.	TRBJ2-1	CASSIGGGNEQFF	TGTGCCAGTAGTATAGGCGGGGGCAATGAGCAGTTCTTC
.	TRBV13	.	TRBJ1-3	CASSSNEDSSGNTIYF	TGTGCCAGCAGCTCTAATGAGGACAGCTCTGGAAACACCATATATTTT
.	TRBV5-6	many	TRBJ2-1	CASSQGVFGHNEQFF	TGTGCCAGCAGCCAGGGCGTTTTTGGGCACAATGAGCAGTTCTTC
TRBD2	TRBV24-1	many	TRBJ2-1	CATSAPGLANNEQFF	TGTGCCACCAGTGCCCCGGGACTAGCGAACAATGAGCAGTTCTTC
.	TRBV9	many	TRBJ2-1	CASSPHNRVGEQFF	TGTGCCAGCAGCCCTCACAACAGGGTAGGTGAGCAGTTCTTC
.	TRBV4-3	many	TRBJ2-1	CASSQFSGSYNEQFF	TGCGCCAGCAGCCAATTTAGCGGATCCTACAATGAGCAGTTCTTC
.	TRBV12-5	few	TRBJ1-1	CASGLRGVAFNTEAFF	TGTGCTAGTGGTTTGAGAGGGGTCGCTTTTAACACTGAAGCTTTCTTT
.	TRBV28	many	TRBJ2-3	CASSLFGPSTDTQYF	TGTGCCAGCAGTTTATTCGGACCTAGCACAGATACGCAGTATTTT
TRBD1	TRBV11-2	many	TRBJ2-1	CASSADRASYNEQFF	TGTGCCAGCAGCGCCGACAGGGCCTCCTACAATGAGCAGTTCTTC
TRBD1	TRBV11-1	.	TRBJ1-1	CASSITGASGNTEAFF	TGTGCCAGCAGCATCACAGGGGCCTCGGGGAACACTGAAGCTTTCTTT